This TCR beta chain was found in a study of T cell changes during pregnancy in multiple sclerosis. The CDR3 is 14 amino acids. V lost 5 bases to trimming and J lost 8 bases, with 13 bases between them. In germline, CDR1 is MNHNS, CDR2 SASEGT. Using immunoSEQ multiplex PCR, the repertoire was profiled, and TCRdb retains in-frame clones only, with some absent. The table lists under 80,000 clones, approximately 94% of them singletons. This clonotype was obtained from a female donor with multiple sclerosis, enrolled in a pregnancy study. Source: peripheral blood, taken in the third trimester of pregnancy. The V and J genes are TRBV6-1 and TRBJ1-6, with D tentatively TRBD1 (5 bases). The CDR3 DNA reads TGTGCCAGCAGTCACAGGTCTTCCGATTCACCCCTCCACTTT. Protein: CASSHRSSDSPLHF.